This TCR beta chain was observed in a study of cytomegalovirus exposure and HLA in healthy donors. Findings and caveats of the study: Researchers reported from a later analysis that most CMV-associated TCR beta chains appeared HLA-restricted. Later analysis demonstrated an association between a missense DCLRE1C variant and TCR beta V- and J-gene trimming.

Trimming removed 2 bases at V and 1 base at J, with 9 bases between. The CDR3 totals 14 residues. CDR1 SGHKS and CDR2 YYEKEE come from the germline V gene (reference sequence). PCR employed 60 Vbeta and 13 Jbeta primers. In the original processing: In a later analysis, the count reached about 80 million unique TCR beta chains, with roughly 12 million shared. TCRdb's copy holds only in-frame clones and misses some; the assay was immunoSEQ multiplex PCR. The V and J calls and clone size are taken from that table; D and trimming were inferred from the DNA. This table holds 150,000 to 160,000 clones, 70% to 85% found once. Remarks on this clone: The antigen is undetermined.

The chain has TRBV5-5 and TRBJ1-1; D is uncertain. The receptor's source is a man aged 25 to 40 in good health and CMV-seronegative. Material: PBMCs. The chain's CDR3 is CASSFRLQNTEAFF. The CDR3 nucleotides are TGTGCCAGCAGCTTTAGACTACAGAACACTGAAGCTTTCTTT.